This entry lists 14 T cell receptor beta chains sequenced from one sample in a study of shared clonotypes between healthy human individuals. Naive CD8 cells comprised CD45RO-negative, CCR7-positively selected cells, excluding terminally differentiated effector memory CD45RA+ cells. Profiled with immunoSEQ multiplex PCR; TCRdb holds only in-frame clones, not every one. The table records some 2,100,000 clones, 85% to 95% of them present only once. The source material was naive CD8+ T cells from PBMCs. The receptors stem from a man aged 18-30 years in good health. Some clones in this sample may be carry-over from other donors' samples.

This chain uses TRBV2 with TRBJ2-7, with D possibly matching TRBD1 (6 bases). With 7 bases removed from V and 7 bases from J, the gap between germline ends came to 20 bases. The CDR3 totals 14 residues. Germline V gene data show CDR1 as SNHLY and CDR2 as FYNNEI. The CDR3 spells CASKGEQVSREQYF. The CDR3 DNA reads TGTGCCAGCAAGGGGGAGCAGGTTTCGCGTGAGCAGTACTTC.

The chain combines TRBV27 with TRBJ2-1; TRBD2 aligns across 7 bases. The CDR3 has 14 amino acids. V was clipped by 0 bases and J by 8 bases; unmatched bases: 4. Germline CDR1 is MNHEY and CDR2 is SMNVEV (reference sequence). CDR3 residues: CASSLSGGVHEQFF. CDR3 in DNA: TGTGCCAGCAGTTTATCGGGAGGGGTCCATGAGCAGTTCTTC.

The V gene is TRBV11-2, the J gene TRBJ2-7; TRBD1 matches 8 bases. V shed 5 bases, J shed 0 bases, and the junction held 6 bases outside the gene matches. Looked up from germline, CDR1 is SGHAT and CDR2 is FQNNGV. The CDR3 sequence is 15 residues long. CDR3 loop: CASSPGTGDSYEQYF. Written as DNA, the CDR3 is TGTGCCAGCAGCCCCGGGACAGGCGACTCCTACGAGCAGTACTTC.

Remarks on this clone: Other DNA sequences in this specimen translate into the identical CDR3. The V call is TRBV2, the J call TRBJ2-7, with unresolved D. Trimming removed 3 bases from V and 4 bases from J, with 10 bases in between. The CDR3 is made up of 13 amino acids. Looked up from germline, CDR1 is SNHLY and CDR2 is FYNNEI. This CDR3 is CASSDGEGYEQYF. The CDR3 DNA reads TGTGCCAGCAGTGATGGGGAAGGTTACGAGCAGTACTTC.

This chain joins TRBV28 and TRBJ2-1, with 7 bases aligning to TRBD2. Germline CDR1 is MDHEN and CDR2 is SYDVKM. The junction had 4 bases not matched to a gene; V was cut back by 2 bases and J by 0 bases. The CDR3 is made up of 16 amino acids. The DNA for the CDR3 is TGTGCCAGCAGTTTAGAGTCGGGAGGCTCCTACAATGAGCAGTTCTTC. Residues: CASSLESGGSYNEQFF. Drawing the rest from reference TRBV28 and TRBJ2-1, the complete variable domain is DVKVTQSSRYLVKRTGEKVFLECVQDMDHENMFWYRQDPGLGLRLIYFSYDVKMKEKGDIPEGYSVSREKKERFSLILESASTNQTSMYLCASSLESGGSYNEQFFGPGTRLTVL.

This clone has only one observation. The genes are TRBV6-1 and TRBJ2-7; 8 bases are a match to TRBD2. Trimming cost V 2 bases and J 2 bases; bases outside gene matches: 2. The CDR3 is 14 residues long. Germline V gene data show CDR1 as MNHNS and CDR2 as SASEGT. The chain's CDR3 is CASSESGGTYEQYF. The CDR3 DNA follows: TGTGCCAGCAGTGAATCGGGAGGGACCTACGAGCAGTACTTC.

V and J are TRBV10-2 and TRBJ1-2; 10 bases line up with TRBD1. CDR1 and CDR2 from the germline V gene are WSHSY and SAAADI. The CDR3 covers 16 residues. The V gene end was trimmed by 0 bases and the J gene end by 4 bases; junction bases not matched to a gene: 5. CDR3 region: CASSESTGGSLYGYTF. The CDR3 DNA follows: TGCGCCAGCAGTGAGTCGACAGGGGGCAGCCTCTATGGCTACACCTTC.

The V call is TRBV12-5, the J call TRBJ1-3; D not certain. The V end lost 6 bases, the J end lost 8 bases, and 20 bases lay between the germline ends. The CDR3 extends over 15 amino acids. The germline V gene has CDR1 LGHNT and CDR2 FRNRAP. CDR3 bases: TGTGCTAGTGGCTTTCTCGTCGGTGACGGGGACACCATATATTTT. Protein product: CASGFLVGDGDTIYF.

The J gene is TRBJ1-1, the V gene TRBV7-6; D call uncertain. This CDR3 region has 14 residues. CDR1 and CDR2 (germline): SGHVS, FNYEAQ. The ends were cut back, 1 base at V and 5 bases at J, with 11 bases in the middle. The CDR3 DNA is TGTGCCAGCAGCTTAGGTCACCCGGGTACTGAAGCTTTCTTT. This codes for CASSLGHPGTEAFF.

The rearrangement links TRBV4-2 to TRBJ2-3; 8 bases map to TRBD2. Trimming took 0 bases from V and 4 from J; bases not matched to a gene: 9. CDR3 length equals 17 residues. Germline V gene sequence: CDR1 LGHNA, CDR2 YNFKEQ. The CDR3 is CASSQEQAGVIADTQYF. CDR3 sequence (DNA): TGTGCCAGCAGCCAAGAACAAGCGGGAGTGATAGCAGATACGCAGTATTTT.

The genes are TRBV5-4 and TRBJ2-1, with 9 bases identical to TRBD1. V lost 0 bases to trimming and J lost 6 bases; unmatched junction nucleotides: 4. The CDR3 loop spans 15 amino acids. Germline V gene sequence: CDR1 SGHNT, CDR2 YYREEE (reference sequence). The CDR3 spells CASSLGGQGTNEQFF. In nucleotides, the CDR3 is TGTGCCAGCAGCTTGGGTGGACAGGGGACCAATGAGCAGTTCTTC.

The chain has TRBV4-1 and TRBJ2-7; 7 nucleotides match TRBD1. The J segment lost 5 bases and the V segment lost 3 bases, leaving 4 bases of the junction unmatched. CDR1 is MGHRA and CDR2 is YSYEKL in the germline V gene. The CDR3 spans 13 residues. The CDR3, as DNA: TGCGCCAGCAGCCAGGGACAGAGGAACGAGCAGTACTTC. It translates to CASSQGQRNEQYF.

The CDR3 DNA sequence: TGTGCCAGCGGCCCAGGAGGGGGACGGAACTATGGCTACACCTTC. It translates to CASGPGGGRNYGYTF. The chain is built from TRBV9 and TRBJ1-2; weak D call: TRBD1 (6 bases). The V end lost 7 bases, the J end lost 2 bases, and 18 bases lay between the germline ends. In germline, CDR1 is SGDLS, CDR2 YYNGEE. CDR3 length: 15 residues.

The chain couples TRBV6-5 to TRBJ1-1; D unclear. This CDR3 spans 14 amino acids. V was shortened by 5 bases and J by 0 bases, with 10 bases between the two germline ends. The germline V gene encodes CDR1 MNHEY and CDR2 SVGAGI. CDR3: CASSPLRLNTEAFF. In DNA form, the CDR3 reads TGTGCCAGCAGTCCCCTAAGGCTGAACACTGAAGCTTTCTTT.